The source of this TCR beta chain is a study of OX40 agonist ivuxolimab in advanced cancers. Notes on the study in general: Low normalized T-cell clonal expansion also characterized some of the nonresponders.

Regarding this clone: Its target is unknown.

Clones were sequenced by immunoSEQ multiplex PCR, and TCRdb holds only the in-frame ones, with some missing. This sample has about 33,000 clones, with roughly 83% found just once. The CDR3 runs 15 residues. Germline CDR1 and CDR2: MGHRA and YSYEKL. V trimming: 1 base; J trimming: 2 bases; junction bases outside the gene matches: 5. The specimen comprised CD4+ or CD8+ T cells sorted from blood, sampled in a trial of the OX40 agonist ivuxolimab. The TCR sequence derives from an adult with an advanced solid tumor such as melanoma, head and neck, liver or kidney cancer. V is TRBV4-1 and J is TRBJ2-7, with 7 bases fitting TRBD1. This chain's CDR3 is CASSQVDQGAYEQYF. In nucleotides, the CDR3 is TGCGCCAGCAGCCAAGTTGACCAGGGGGCCTACGAGCAGTACTTC.